The 21 T cell receptor beta chains below come from one sample, sequenced in a study of technical replicates of blood from a few donors. TCRdb's table, derived via immunoSEQ multiplex PCR, lists solely in-frame clones and lacks some. The sample holds 83,000 or so clones, more than 80% seen once. Material: T cells isolated from PBMCs. These receptors all come from a human donor in good health.

The chain links TRBV21-1 to TRBJ2-1; the D segment call TRBD1 is taken from the table without a DNA check. TRBV21-1 is marked as a pseudogene. The CDR3 is 14 amino acids. In DNA form, the CDR3 reads TGTGCCAGCAGCTTGACAGGACCTCAGAATGAGCAGTTCTTC. As protein: CASSLTGPQNEQFF.

The genes are TRBV5-6 and TRBJ2-7; D perhaps matches TRBD1 (6 bases). The CDR3 has 15 residues. V was cut by 5 bases and J by 0 bases, with 15 bases left in between. Germline V gene lookup returns CDR1 SGHDT and CDR2 YYEEEE. The CDR3 region is CASRLTGTPSYEQYF. The CDR3 DNA follows: TGTGCCAGCAGGTTAACCGGGACACCCTCCTACGAGCAGTACTTC.

This clone was counted once. The chain combines TRBV5-1 with TRBJ2-1, with TRBD2 matching 11 bases. The CDR3 extends over 17 amino acids. Germline CDR1 reads SGHRS; CDR2 reads YFSETQ. With 0 bases clipped from V and 6 bases from J, the junction kept 8 bases outside the gene matches. The CDR3 reads CASSLGRSGRALNEQFF. The CDR3 DNA sequence: TGCGCCAGCAGCTTGGGACGTAGCGGGAGGGCCCTCAATGAGCAGTTCTTC.

The sample holds a few counts of this clone. Here the CDR3 reads CASSYSDNQNTEAFF. As DNA, the CDR3 is TGTGCCAGCAGTTACTCGGACAACCAGAACACTGAAGCTTTCTTT. The rearrangement uses TRBV6-5 and TRBJ1-1, with D possibly being TRBD1 (5 bases). With 0 bases removed from V and 1 base from J, the gap between germline ends came to 9 bases. The CDR3 has 15 amino acids. Germline CDR1 MNHEY, CDR2 SVGAGI.

This rearrangement joins TRBV6-1 to TRBJ2-3; 9 bases line up with TRBD2. The CDR3 loop spans 16 amino acids. With 4 bases clipped from V and 2 bases from J, the junction kept 7 bases outside the gene matches. Germline V lookup: CDR1 MNHNS, CDR2 SASEGT. The CDR3 DNA reads as TGTGCCAGCAGTGGGGTTCTAGCGGGACACACAGATACGCAGTATTTT. Its translation is CASSGVLAGHTDTQYF.

The chain combines TRBV7-6 with TRBJ2-7, with 7 bases matching TRBD2. The germline V gene encodes CDR1 SGHVS and CDR2 FNYEAQ. The CDR3 length is 15 residues. J gave up 0 bases and V 5 bases, and 7 bases lay outside the gene matches. Here the CDR3 reads CASSLTSGNSYEQYF. The CDR3 nucleotides are TGTGCCAGCAGCCTGACCAGCGGGAACTCCTACGAGCAGTACTTC.

The chain uses TRBV28 and TRBJ1-5; D call uncertain. The CDR3 runs to 13 residues. The V end lost 4 bases, the J end lost 4 bases, and 8 bases lay between the germline ends. The germline V gene encodes CDR1 MDHEN and CDR2 SYDVKM. The CDR3 reads CASSYSLNQPQHF. In DNA, the CDR3 is TGTGCCAGCAGTTATAGCTTAAATCAGCCCCAGCATTTT.

The genes are TRBV28 and TRBJ2-1; 7 bases align to TRBD1. The CDR3 consists of 12 residues. The V gene's germline CDR1 is MDHEN and CDR2 SYDVKM. V shed 8 bases and J 10 bases; nucleotides not matched to a gene: 8. The CDR3: CASEGQVREQFF. CDR3 nucleotides: TGTGCCAGCGAAGGACAGGTGCGAGAGCAGTTCTTC.

V usage is TRBV7-9 and J usage is TRBJ1-2, with D unresolved. Germline V gives CDR1 SEHNR, CDR2 FQNEAQ (reference sequence). Trimming shortened V by 1 base and J by 4 bases, and 13 bases separated the two germline ends. The CDR3 covers 15 residues. CDR3 in amino acids: CASSLDGRTPYGYTF. In nucleotides, the CDR3 is TGTGCCAGCAGCTTAGACGGCAGGACTCCCTATGGCTACACCTTC.

This sequence joins TRBV28 and TRBJ1-5, with D tentatively TRBD1 (6 bases). Germline V lookup: CDR1 MDHEN, CDR2 SYDVKM. The CDR3 covers 14 residues. Deletions cut 10 bases from V and 7 bases from J, with 20 bases between. CDR3 protein: CATGETGTEQPQHF. CDR3 nucleotides: TGTGCCACCGGAGAAACAGGGACGGAACAGCCCCAGCATTTT.

V is TRBV5-4 and J is TRBJ2-5; the match to TRBD1 covers 7 bases. CDR1 is SGHNT, CDR2 YYREEE, per germline (reference sequence). CDR3 length equals 14 residues. Trimming at V came to 3 bases and at J to 4 bases, leaving 6 bases not matched to a gene. In DNA form, the CDR3 reads TGTGCCAGCAGCTGGACAGGCGCAAGAGAGACCCAGTACTTC. Encoded protein: CASSWTGARETQYF.

The V and J genes are TRBV5-1 and TRBJ1-1; tentatively, D is TRBD1 (5 bases). Germline V gives CDR1 SGHRS, CDR2 YFSETQ. This CDR3 region has 12 residues. Written as DNA, the CDR3 is TGCGCGTCAGCGGGGGACAACACTGAAGCTTTCTTT. Protein sequence: CASAGDNTEAFF.

The chain joins TRBV9 to TRBJ2-3; D is unclear. The CDR3 consists of 13 residues. V gave up 0 bases and J gave up 10 bases, with 12 bases separating them. The germline V gene encodes CDR1 SGDLS and CDR2 YYNGEE. The CDR3 nucleotides are TGTGCCAGCAGCGTAGCTGAGTCCCTAGCGCAGTATTTT. This gives the protein CASSVAESLAQYF.

This chain uses TRBV6-5 with TRBJ1-5; D not certain. V lost 0 bases to trimming and J lost 4 bases, with 7 bases between them. Germline V lookup: CDR1 MNHEY, CDR2 SVGAGI. This CDR3 region has 14 residues. The CDR3 DNA reads as TGTGCCAGCAGTTACTCGTCAGGTAATCAGCCCCAGCATTTT. Translating gives CASSYSSGNQPQHF.

This chain connects TRBV11-1 to TRBJ1-2, with D possibly TRBD1 on 5 matching bases. Germline CDR1 is SGHAT and CDR2 is FQDESV (reference sequence). CDR3 length: 13 residues. V was shortened by 5 bases and J by 6 bases, with 13 bases between the two germline ends. The CDR3 DNA follows: TGTGCCAGCAGCCCCCGCAGGGAGGATGGCTACACCTTC. Its protein is CASSPRREDGYTF.

V and J are TRBV5-1 and TRBJ2-1, with 9 positions matching TRBD2. CDR3 length: 15 amino acids. The junction had 9 bases not matched to a gene; V was cut back by 4 bases and J by 7 bases. Germline CDR1 and CDR2: SGHRS and YFSETQ. CDR3 bases: TGCGCCAGCAGCCCAAGCGGGGGGTCTTCGAATGAGCAGTTCTTC. Residues: CASSPSGGSSNEQFF.

The chain has TRBV11-1 and TRBJ2-1; 7 bases match TRBD1. The CDR3 is 17 amino acids. CDR1 SGHAT and CDR2 FQDESV come from the germline V gene (reference sequence). Trimming cost V 3 bases and J 3 bases; bases outside gene matches: 11. CDR3 amino acids: CASSFPADRVHYNEQFF. In DNA, the CDR3 is TGTGCCAGCAGCTTTCCGGCAGACAGGGTGCACTACAATGAGCAGTTCTTC.

The V and J genes are TRBV13 and TRBJ2-7; 10 nucleotides agree with TRBD2. The CDR3 sequence is 15 residues long. CDR1 is PRHDT and CDR2 is FYEKMQ in the germline V gene (reference sequence). The V and J ends lost 4 bases and 4 bases, in that order; junction bases with no gene match: 7. CDR3 amino acids: CASSSVLAGSYEQYF. The CDR3 coding sequence is TGTGCCAGCAGCTCCGTACTAGCGGGGAGTTACGAGCAGTACTTC. The full variable domain, its missing parts supplied by reference TRBV13 and TRBJ2-7, is AAGVIQSPRHLIKEKRETATLKCYPIPRHDTVYWYQQGPGQDPQFLISFYEKMQSDKGSIPDRFSAQQFSDYHSELNMSSLELGDSALYFCASSSVLAGSYEQYFGPGTRLTVT.

The J gene is TRBJ2-5, the V gene TRBV6-1, with TRBD1 matching over 7 bases. The V gene's germline CDR1 is MNHNS and CDR2 SASEGT. The CDR3 length is 15 residues. V shed 7 bases and J 5 bases; nucleotides not matched to a gene: 13. The CDR3, as DNA: TGTGCCAGCACCACCGGACGACAGGGTGTGGAGACCCAGTACTTC. Protein sequence: CASTTGRQGVETQYF.

The V and J genes are TRBV5-1 and TRBJ1-1, with unresolved D. Per the germline V gene, CDR1 is SGHRS and CDR2 is YFSETQ. This CDR3 contains 14 residues. Trimming stripped 6 bases from V and 5 bases from J, with 17 bases between. The DNA for the CDR3 is TGCGCCAGCACCCTCGTCCCTGAGGGAACTGAAGCTTTCTTT. This encodes CASTLVPEGTEAFF.

This chain joins TRBV18 and TRBJ2-1; D unresolved. The CDR3 runs 13 residues. Trimming removed 2 bases at V and 8 bases at J, with 10 bases between. Germline V gene sequence: CDR1 KGHSH, CDR2 LQKENI. The CDR3 loop is CASSPIGRYEQFF. Written as DNA, the CDR3 is TGTGCCAGCTCACCAATTGGGCGATATGAGCAGTTCTTC.